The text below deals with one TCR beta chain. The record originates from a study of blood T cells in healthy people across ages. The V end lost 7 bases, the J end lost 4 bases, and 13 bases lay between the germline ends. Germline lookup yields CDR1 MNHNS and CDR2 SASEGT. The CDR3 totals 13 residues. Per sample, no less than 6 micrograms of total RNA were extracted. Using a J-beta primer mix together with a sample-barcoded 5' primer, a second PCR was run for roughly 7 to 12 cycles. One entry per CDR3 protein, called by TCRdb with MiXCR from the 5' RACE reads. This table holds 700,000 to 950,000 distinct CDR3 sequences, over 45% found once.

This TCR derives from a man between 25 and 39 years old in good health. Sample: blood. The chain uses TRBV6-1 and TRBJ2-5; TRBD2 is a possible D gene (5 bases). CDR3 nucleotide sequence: TGTGCCAGCATCCCCCGGGATGGAGAGACCCAGTACTTC. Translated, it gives CASIPRDGETQYF.